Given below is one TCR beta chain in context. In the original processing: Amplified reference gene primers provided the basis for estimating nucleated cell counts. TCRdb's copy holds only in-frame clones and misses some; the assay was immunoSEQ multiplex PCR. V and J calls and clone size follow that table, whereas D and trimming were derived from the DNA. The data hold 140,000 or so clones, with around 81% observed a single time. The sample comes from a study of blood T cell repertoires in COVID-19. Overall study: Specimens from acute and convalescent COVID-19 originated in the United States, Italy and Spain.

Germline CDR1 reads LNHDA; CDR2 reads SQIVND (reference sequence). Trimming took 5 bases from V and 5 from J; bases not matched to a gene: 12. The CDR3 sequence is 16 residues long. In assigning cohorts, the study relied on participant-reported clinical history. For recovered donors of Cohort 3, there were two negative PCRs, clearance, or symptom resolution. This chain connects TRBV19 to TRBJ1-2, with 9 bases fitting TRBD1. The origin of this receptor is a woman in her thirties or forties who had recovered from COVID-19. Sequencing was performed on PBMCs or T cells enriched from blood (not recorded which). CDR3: CASSGGPRTGEYGYTF. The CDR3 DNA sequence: TGTGCCAGTAGTGGGGGCCCCCGGACAGGGGAGTATGGCTACACCTTC.